These T cell receptor beta chains were read from a single sample in a study of CD8 T cells in Susac syndrome. TCRdb used MiXCR to reprocess the immunoSEQ multiplex PCR reads, holding one entry per CDR3 protein. The sample contains 200,000 or so distinct CDR3 sequences, nearly 95% of which appear only once. What was sequenced was CD4+ T cells from PBMCs. These receptor sequences come from a human donor with multiple sclerosis. The CDR3 runs from the conserved cysteine through the conserved F or W. The D gene is left open where the match is weak. Only some rows state a clone size, as once, few, many or a class for expanded clones.

D	size	J	V	CDR3	DNA
.	.	TRBJ2-3	TRBV29-1	CSVGKDPRRDTQYF	TGCAGCGTCGGAAAGGACCCGCGTCGAGATACGCAGTATTTT
.	.	TRBJ1-5	TRBV23-1	CAREGNQPQHF	TGCGCCAGAGAGGGCAATCAGCCCCAGCATTTT
.	.	TRBJ2-7	TRBV12-3/TRBV12-4	CASRGPRGVSYEQYF	TGTGCCAGCAGGGGCCCAAGGGGAGTCTCCTACGAGCAGTACTTC
.	.	TRBJ2-3	TRBV29-1	CSVGGHSTDTQYF	TGCAGCGTTGGGGGGCACAGCACAGATACGCAGTATTTT
.	.	TRBJ2-7	TRBV5-4	CASSSSADLGEQYF	TGTGCCAGCAGCTCTTCCGCCGATCTCGGGGAGCAGTACTTC
.	once	TRBJ2-1	TRBV6-6	CASGRGGGEQFF	TGTGCCAGCGGCCGGGGAGGGGGTGAGCAGTTCTTC
TRBD1	.	TRBJ2-1	TRBV29-1	CSVPRTGPAEEQFF	TGCAGCGTTCCACGGACAGGGCCGGCTGAGGAGCAGTTCTTC
.	.	TRBJ1-2	TRBV25-1	CASSTANYGYTF	TGTGCCAGCAGTACTGCTAACTATGGCTACACCTTC
.	.	TRBJ2-5	TRBV5-1	CASSLFSGGETQYF	TGCGCCAGCAGCTTGTTCAGTGGTGGGGAGACCCAGTACTTC
.	.	TRBJ1-1	TRBV30	CAWSRTVEAFF	TGTGCCTGGAGTCGGACAGTTGAAGCTTTCTTT
.	.	TRBJ2-1	TRBV24-1	CATSDPGDPTSYNEQFF	TGTGCCACCAGTGACCCCGGGGACCCCACCTCCTACAATGAGCAGTTCTTC